This T cell receptor (beta chain) was profiled in a study of T cells of healthy individuals. TCRdb redid the calling of the 5' RACE reads with MiXCR, one entry per CDR3 protein. The table has under 70,000 distinct CDR3 sequences, roughly 14% seen once; the top ten hold about 16%. This clonotype was recorded at least ten times. Germline V lookup: CDR1 ENHRY, CDR2 SYGVKD. The V gene lost 9 bases and the J gene lost 4 bases, with 21 bases spanning the gap. The CDR3 extends over 16 amino acids. The source is a human donor in good health. The chain recombines TRBV10-3 with TRBJ2-2; D tentatively reads TRBD1 or TRBD2 (5 bases each). The CDR3 is CAIGVTAGAGTGELFF. CDR3 coding DNA: TGTGCCATAGGAGTTACGGCCGGGGCGGGCACCGGGGAGCTGTTTTTT.